This T cell receptor (beta chain) is from a study of cytotoxic CD8 clonotypes in ibrutinib-treated CLL. Study overall: The response samples were taken once patients had been treated for a median of about 12 months, range 6 to 36.

Here immunoSEQ multiplex PCR was the method, and the copy in TCRdb shows in-frame clones only, minus some. The sample lists approximately 130,000 clones, around 84% occurring once. V lost 2 bases and J lost 6; bases outside the gene matches: 3. The CDR3 is 16 amino acids. The germline V gene encodes CDR1 KGHSH and CDR2 LQKENI. Sequenced here: PBMCs, sampled after 24 months of ibrutinib treatment. This chain joins TRBV18 and TRBJ2-2, with 13 positions matching TRBD2. This receptor was obtained from a human donor with chronic lymphocytic leukemia. The CDR3 bases are TGTGCCAGCTCACCAGGGACTAGCGGGGTCTCCGGGGAGCTGTTTTTT. Its translation: CASSPGTSGVSGELFF.